Detailed here is one T cell receptor beta chain. As handled by the study authors: The authors estimated nucleated cell counts from reference gene primer amplification. Produced via immunoSEQ multiplex PCR; TCRdb's table is partial and in-frame only. V and J calls and clone size are those listed in that table; D and trimming were worked out from the DNA. Among more than 300,000 clones listed, around 90% were seen once. This record belongs to a study of blood T cell repertoires in COVID-19. Study-wide context: COVID-19 samples collected from the United States, Italy and Spain covered acute and convalescent phases. The analysed material was cDNA or gDNA that came from T cells, B-cell-depleted T cells, or PBMCs.

The ends were cut back, 1 base at V and 11 bases at J, with 14 bases in the middle. Germline lookup yields CDR1 SGHAT and CDR2 FQNNGV. The CDR3 sequence is 14 residues long. The TCR originated in a man in his late teens or twenties who had recovered from COVID-19. Sequences were obtained from peripheral blood. V usage is TRBV11-2 and J usage is TRBJ1-4; D gene unclear. The CDR3 coding sequence is TGTGCCAGCAGCTTAGGCGGTCAAGGAGGCAAACTGTTTTTT. Translated, it gives CASSLGGQGGKLFF.